A selection of T cell receptor beta chains follows, all from one sample in a study of blood T cell repertoires in COVID-19. The protocol was immunoSEQ multiplex PCR, while the TCRdb copy is restricted to in-frame clones and leaves out a portion. Of 20,000 to 25,000 clones in the sample, over 60% were seen once. Sequencing used peripheral blood. The receptors stem from a man aged 55 to 70 with active COVID-19. Both conserved end residues are part of each CDR3. The D gene is left open where the match is weak. Clone sizes are given selectively: once, few, many, or a class where the clone is expanded.

>NA|NA|TRBV3-1/TRBV3-2|TRBJ2-2
CASSPRGHSNTGELFF
TGTGCCAGCAGCCCACGGGGACATTCGAACACCGGGGAGCTGTTTTTT
>TRBD2|NA|TRBV9|TRBJ2-7
CASSVGEGEQYF
TGTGCCAGCAGCGTAGGGGAGGGAGAGCAGTACTTC
>NA|NA|TRBV4-1|TRBJ2-5
CASSRTLGETQYF
TGCGCCAGCAGCCGGACTCTGGGAGAGACCCAGTACTTC
>NA|NA|TRBV5-5|TRBJ2-2
CASSLFQTGELFF
TGTGCCAGCAGCTTGTTCCAGACCGGGGAGCTGTTTTTT
>NA|NA|TRBV6-1|TRBJ2-2
CASSEARGYTGELFF
TGTGCCAGCAGTGAAGCTCGGGGGTATACCGGGGAGCTGTTTTTT
>NA|NA|TRBV6-5|TRBJ2-5
CASSYFDTGKETQYF
TGTGCCAGCAGTTACTTCGATACAGGGAAGGAGACCCAGTACTTC
>TRBD2|NA|TRBV9|TRBJ2-2
CASNPSGSANTGELFF
TGTGCCAGCAACCCTAGCGGGAGCGCGAACACCGGGGAGCTGTTTTTT
>NA|NA|TRBV3-1/TRBV3-2|TRBJ2-5
CASGWEQETQYF
TGTGCCAGCGGGTGGGAGCAAGAGACCCAGTACTTC
>TRBD2|NA|TRBV7-2|TRBJ2-1
CASSHGTSGIHEQFF
TGTGCCAGCAGCCACGGGACTAGCGGGATACATGAGCAGTTCTTC
>TRBD2|NA|TRBV30|TRBJ2-3
CAWTMGGITDTQYF
TGTGCCTGGACCATGGGGGGGATCACAGATACGCAGTATTTT
>NA|NA|TRBV4-1|TRBJ1-3
CASSQTQGSGNTIYF
TGCGCCAGCAGCCAAACCCAGGGGAGCGGAAACACCATATATTTT
>TRBD2|few|TRBV6-5|TRBJ2-1
CASRSAGVYNEQFF
TGTGCCAGCAGAAGTGCGGGAGTCTACAATGAGCAGTTCTTC
>NA|NA|TRBV10-3|TRBJ2-7
CAISEWASRQYEQYF
TGTGCCATCAGTGAGTGGGCCAGCCGACAATACGAGCAGTACTTC
>TRBD1|NA|TRBV10-3|TRBJ2-7
CAISSGTGNPYEQYF
TGTGCCATCAGTTCCGGGACAGGGAATCCCTACGAGCAGTACTTC
>NA|NA|TRBV3-1/TRBV3-2|TRBJ2-1
CASSPSIGGFGFF
TGTGCCAGCAGCCCATCAATTGGGGGCTTCGGCTTCTTC
>TRBD1|NA|TRBV6-1|TRBJ1-2
CASSETDRGPIGRGYTF
TGTGCCAGCAGTGAAACTGACAGGGGGCCGATAGGACGAGGCTACACCTTC
>NA|NA|TRBV27|TRBJ2-2
CASRDTNTGELFF
TGTGCCAGCAGGGACACTAACACCGGGGAGCTGTTTTTT
>NA|NA|TRBV7-7|TRBJ2-3
CASSLNAGPQNTQYF
TGTGCTAGCAGCTTAAATGCGGGGCCACAGAATACGCAGTATTTT
>TRBD2|NA|TRBV19|TRBJ2-3
CASSILLSREVDTQYF
TGTGCCAGTAGTATTCTTCTATCGCGGGAGGTGGATACGCAGTATTTT
>NA|NA|TRBV7-3|TRBJ2-1
CASSSVSNEQFF
TGTGCCAGCAGCTCCGTTAGTAATGAGCAGTTCTTC
>NA|NA|TRBV6-2/TRBV6-3|TRBJ2-7
CASSQPSPGEFHEQYF
TGTGCCAGCAGTCAACCCTCCCCGGGAGAGTTCCACGAGCAGTACTTC
>TRBD2|NA|TRBV25-1|TRBJ2-7
CASIYGASGGVYEQYF
TGTGCCAGCATTTACGGCGCTAGCGGGGGCGTCTACGAGCAGTACTTC
>TRBD1|few|TRBV7-3|TRBJ2-1
CASSSTGGREQFF
TGTGCCAGCAGCTCTACAGGGGGCAGGGAGCAGTTCTTC
>NA|NA|TRBV7-3|TRBJ1-1
CASSPELNTEAFF
TGTGCCAGCAGCCCAGAACTGAACACTGAAGCTTTCTTT
>NA|NA|TRBV9|TRBJ2-2
CASSEGETGELFF
TGTGCCAGCAGCGAAGGGGAAACCGGGGAGCTGTTTTTT
>TRBD2|NA|TRBV27|TRBJ2-5
CASSLRLAPGQETQYF
TGTGCCAGCAGTCTTAGACTAGCCCCTGGCCAAGAGACCCAGTACTTC
>NA|NA|TRBV18|TRBJ1-3
CASSPGAPGNTIYF
TGTGCCAGCTCACCAGGGGCCCCGGGAAACACCATATATTTT
>TRBD1|NA|TRBV11-2|TRBJ2-7
CASSPDRTGRIYEQYF
TGTGCCAGCAGCCCCGATCGGACAGGGAGAATCTACGAGCAGTACTTC
>TRBD2|NA|TRBV5-5|TRBJ2-2
CASSFLAGRNTGELFF
TGTGCCAGCAGCTTTCTAGCGGGTCGTAACACCGGGGAGCTGTTTTTT
>TRBD1|NA|TRBV25-1|TRBJ1-1
CASTVQGAGMNTEAFF
TGTGCCAGCACGGTACAGGGGGCAGGTATGAACACTGAAGCTTTCTTT
>TRBD2|NA|TRBV7-9|TRBJ2-1
CADSGTSGNYNEQFF
TGTGCCGACTCGGGGACTAGCGGGAACTACAATGAGCAGTTCTTC
>TRBD2|NA|TRBV5-4|TRBJ2-1
CASSGGLALYNEQFF
TGTGCCAGCAGCGGGGGACTAGCGTTATACAATGAGCAGTTCTTC
>NA|NA|TRBV5-1|TRBJ1-4
CASSSGAAANEKLFF
TGCGCCAGCAGCTCAGGGGCCGCGGCTAATGAAAAACTGTTTTTT
>TRBD2|NA|TRBV30|TRBJ2-2
CASRGSRTGELFF
TGTGCCTCCCGCGGGAGTCGGACCGGGGAGCTGTTTTTT
>NA|NA|TRBV25-1|TRBJ2-1
CASSPELNGDEQFF
TGTGCCAGCAGTCCGGAGCTTAACGGGGATGAGCAGTTCTTC
>TRBD2|NA|TRBV28|TRBJ2-1
CASSSRTRSPWEQFF
TGTGCCAGCAGTTCACGGACTAGAAGTCCCTGGGAGCAGTTCTTC
>NA|NA|TRBV5-1|TRBJ1-3
CASSLGQESSGNTIYF
TGCGCCAGCAGCTTGGGACAGGAGAGCTCTGGAAACACCATATATTTT
>TRBD1|NA|TRBV28|TRBJ1-2
CASSLLDRPNYGYTF
TGTGCCAGCAGTTTATTGGACAGGCCTAACTATGGCTACACCTTC